Listed below are T cell receptor beta chains from one sample, sequenced in a study of Graves' ophthalmopathy and Graves' hyperthyroidism. From the multiplex PCR reads, TCRdb called clonotypes with MiXCR, one entry per CDR3 protein. The sample has under 800,000 distinct CDR3 sequences; about a fifth are singletons. Sequenced input: peripheral blood. These receptors all stem from a young woman with stable Graves' hyperthyroidism. Some clones in this sample may be carry-over from other donors' samples. The CDR3 runs from the conserved cysteine through the conserved F or W. The D gene is left open where the match is weak. Where a row states a size, it is once, few, many or the class of an expanded clone; other rows omit it.

CDR3nt,CDR3aa,d_gene,v_gene,abundance,j_gene
TGCGCCAGCAGTGCAGAAGGGGGTAATTCACCCCTCCACTTT,CASSAEGGNSPLHF,.,TRBV5-1,many,TRBJ1-6
TGTGCCTGCCAAAAGGGGTTGGCCTACGAGCAGTACTTC,CACQKGLAYEQYF,.,TRBV30,many,TRBJ2-7
TGTGCCAGCAGGCAGGGGGCTCGGTCCTACGAGCAGTACTTC,CASRQGARSYEQYF,TRBD1,TRBV6-1,many,TRBJ2-7
TGTGCCAGCGTGAGCGGTTCCTACGAGCAGTACTTC,CASVSGSYEQYF,.,TRBV2,many,TRBJ2-7
TGTGCCAGCAGTTTCGGACTATCGGGCGCCGGGGAGCTGCTTTTT,CASSFGLSGAGELLF,.,TRBV6-5,many,TRBJ2-2
TGCAGTGCTGGACAGGGGGAAGAGACCCAGTACTTC,CSAGQGEETQYF,TRBD1,TRBV20-1,.,TRBJ2-5
TGCAGGGCGGGCGGCACTGAAGCTTTCTTT,CRAGGTEAFF,.,TRBV20-1,many,TRBJ1-1
TGTGCCAGCAGTGAAGGCGGACAGGGAAGGGCCCACTACGAGCAGTACTTC,CASSEGGQGRAHYEQYF,TRBD1,TRBV2,many,TRBJ2-7
TGTGCCAGCAGAGGACAGACTAGGCCGGAAGCTTTCTTT,CASRGQTRPEAFF,.,TRBV6-2/TRBV6-3,few,TRBJ1-1
TGTGCCAGCAGTTCCGGACTAGCGGGAGTCGCCGGGGAGCTGTTTTTT,CASSSGLAGVAGELFF,TRBD2,TRBV12-3/TRBV12-4,many,TRBJ2-2
TGTGCCAGCTCCCGTTTCGTACAAGAGACCCAGTACTTC,CASSRFVQETQYF,.,TRBV6-2/TRBV6-3,few,TRBJ2-5
TGTGCCAGTAGCCCGTGGGGAGAATACGAGCAGTACTTC,CASSPWGEYEQYF,.,TRBV19,many,TRBJ2-7